This T cell receptor (beta chain) was captured in a study of T-cell memory formation after mild COVID-19. General study findings and limits: Some SARS-CoV-2-responding clones were already detected in memory before infection. A second wave expanding day 15 to 37 was CD4+-biased; contracting clones were balanced.

MiXCR was run by TCRdb on the 5' RACE reads, yielding one entry per CDR3 protein. The sample carries 200,000 to 250,000 distinct CDR3 sequences, under 30% recorded once. In regard to this clonotype: The antigen remains unidentified.

Germline V lookup: CDR1 LGHDT, CDR2 YNNKEL (reference sequence). The V end lost 1 base, the J end lost 1 base, and 7 bases lay between the germline ends. The CDR3 loop spans 14 amino acids. The V and J genes are TRBV3-1 and TRBJ1-1, with D unresolved. The sequenced sample consisted of PBMCs or a T cell subset sorted from them (not recorded which). The sequence was collected from an adult woman who had mild COVID-19 (a few samples of this study predate the infection). Cell type and time point are not known. CDR3 residues: CASSQAFGNTEAFF. DNA for the CDR3: TGTGCCAGCAGCCAAGCTTTCGGGAACACTGAAGCTTTCTTT. The full variable domain, its missing parts supplied by reference TRBV3-1 and TRBJ1-1, is DTAVSQTPKYLVTQMGNDKSIKCEQNLGHDTMYWYKQDSKKFLKIMFSYNNKELIINETVPNRFSPKSPDKAHLNLHINSLELGDSAVYFCASSQAFGNTEAFFGQGTRLTVV.